This is a list of T cell receptor beta chains from one sample in a study of glioma-infiltrating T cells after dendritic cell vaccination. Libraries were prepared by immunoSEQ multiplex PCR; TCRdb keeps only in-frame clonotypes and omits some of them. Of 70,000 to 90,000 clones listed, roughly 80% are singletons. The sequences come from blood, collected after dendritic cell vaccination. The receptor set was obtained from a human donor with glioblastoma. CDR3s include the opening cysteine and the closing phenylalanine or tryptophan. The D gene is left open where the match is weak. Expanded clones get a size class; other rows say once, few or many, or leave the size out.

d_call clone_size j_call v_call cdr3_aa cdr3_nt
- - TRBJ1-5 TRBV5-1 CASSLGGFGNQPQHF TGCGCCAGCAGCTTGGGGGGCTTCGGGAATCAGCCCCAGCATTTT
TRBD1 - TRBJ2-2 TRBV5-1 CASSVQGSGELFF TGCGCCAGCAGCGTACAGGGGTCCGGGGAGCTGTTTTTT
TRBD1 - TRBJ2-7 TRBV5-1 CASSRGQGKNEQYF TGCGCCAGCAGCAGGGGACAGGGAAAGAACGAGCAGTACTTC
TRBD1 - TRBJ2-1 TRBV5-1 CASSSYRDRGELSYNEQFF TGCGCCAGCAGCTCGTACCGGGACAGGGGAGAACTTAGCTACAATGAGCAGTTCTTC
TRBD1 - TRBJ2-7 TRBV11-2 CASSLNGTEHYEQYF TGTGCCAGCAGCTTAAACGGGACAGAGCACTACGAGCAGTACTTC
TRBD2 - TRBJ2-3 TRBV30 CAWSARRGSTDTQYF TGTGCCTGGAGTGCGCGGCGGGGGAGCACAGATACGCAGTATTTT
TRBD1 few TRBJ1-1 TRBV5-6 CASSPDRSNTEAFF TGTGCCAGCAGCCCGGACAGGTCGAACACTGAAGCTTTCTTT
- once TRBJ1-1 TRBV6-5 CATEVLDEAFF TGTGCCACCGAGGTACTGGATGAAGCTTTCTTT
- - TRBJ1-2 TRBV18 CASSPDRDYGYTF TGTGCCAGCTCACCAGACAGAGACTATGGCTACACCTTC
TRBD2 - TRBJ2-5 TRBV25-1 CASSESGTSGEETQYF TGTGCCAGCAGTGAATCCGGGACTAGCGGAGAAGAGACCCAGTACTTC
TRBD1 - TRBJ2-7 TRBV15 CATSRGDRIFYEQYF TGTGCCACCAGCAGAGGGGACAGAATATTCTACGAGCAGTACTTC
- - TRBJ2-1 TRBV5-1 CASSLTGKLVNEQFF TGCGCCAGCAGCTTAACAGGGAAACTTGTAAATGAGCAGTTCTTC
- - TRBJ1-2 TRBV5-1 CASRPQGDYGYTF TGCGCCAGCAGACCACAGGGTGACTATGGCTACACCTTC
TRBD2 - TRBJ2-2 TRBV7-9 CASSPPLRLARTGELFF TGTGCCAGCAGCCCCCCTTTACGACTAGCCAGAACCGGGGAGCTGTTTTTT
TRBD1 - TRBJ2-2 TRBV9 CASSVETGGATGELFF TGTGCCAGCAGCGTAGAGACAGGGGGCGCGACCGGGGAGCTGTTTTTT